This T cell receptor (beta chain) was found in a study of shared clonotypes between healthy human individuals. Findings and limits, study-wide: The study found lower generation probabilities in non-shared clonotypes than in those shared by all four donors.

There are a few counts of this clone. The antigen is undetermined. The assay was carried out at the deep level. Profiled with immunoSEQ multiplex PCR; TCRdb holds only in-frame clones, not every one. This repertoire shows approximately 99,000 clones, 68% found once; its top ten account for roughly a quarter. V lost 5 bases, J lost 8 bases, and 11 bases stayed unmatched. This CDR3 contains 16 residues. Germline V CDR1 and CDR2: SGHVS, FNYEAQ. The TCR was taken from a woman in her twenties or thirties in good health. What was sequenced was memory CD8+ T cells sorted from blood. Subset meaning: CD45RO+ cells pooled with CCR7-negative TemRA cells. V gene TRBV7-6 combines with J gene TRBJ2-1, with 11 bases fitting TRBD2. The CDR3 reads CASSQRPGLAAHEQFF. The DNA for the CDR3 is TGTGCCAGCAGCCAACGACCGGGACTAGCGGCCCATGAGCAGTTCTTC.